The TCR beta chain described here comes from a study of Graves' ophthalmopathy and Graves' hyperthyroidism. As for the study in general: Peripheral blood was gathered at the point of initial diagnosis, before any treatment started.

As regards this clonotype: Its specificity is not known.

Study results and caveats: The model forecast ophthalmopathy progression, reaching roughly 65% sensitivity and around 75% specificity. The majority of expanded thyroid clonotypes above 0.001 frequency also occurred in blood.

RNA transcripts yielded amplified TCR beta CDR3 regions. Second-round multiplex PCR came after first-round RT-PCR with HTBI primers. Each CDR3 protein is one row after TCRdb ran MiXCR on the multiplex PCR reads. The sample yields about 200,000 distinct CDR3 sequences, roughly 27% seen once. The diagnosis combined clinical symptoms, thyroxine, TRAb, thyroid ultrasound and orbital computed tomography scans. The clonotype originates from a man between 50 and 59 years old with Graves' ophthalmopathy. Source material: peripheral blood.

The CDR3 DNA follows: TGTGCCAGCAGGGGGACAGGGACGGACGATCAGCCCCAGCATTTT. This codes for CASRGTGTDDQPQHF. This chain uses TRBV6-1 with TRBJ1-5; 9 nucleotides match TRBD1. With 6 bases clipped from V and 5 bases from J, the junction kept 8 bases outside the gene matches. This CDR3 has 15 amino acids. Germline V gives CDR1 MNHNS, CDR2 SASEGT.